This note documents a single TCR beta chain sequence. The antigen it binds to is not known. No clone much larger than this one lies a single base away; base qualities are absent. The data are from a study of T cells in localized non-small cell lung cancer (dated by TCRdb to 2020 to 2021). About the study as a whole: T cell repertoires of 236 early-stage NSCLC patients were analyzed, with tumors being compared against uninvolved tumor-adjacent lungs. The cohort was made up of around 250 treatment-naive NSCLC patients whose localized lung tumors had been resected. Of the NSCLC patients, over 120 were male and about a hundred were female, and the mean age was about 69 years.

At diagnosis, tumor, uninvolved tumor-adjacent lung and peripheral blood were collected and then preserved as a mix of FFPE and fresh-frozen material. Blood samples were analyzed as peripheral blood mononuclear cells for TCR repertoire profiling. TCR beta CDR3 regions were sequenced from DNA using the immunoSEQ Assay. The published analysis was carried out like this. T cell density was computed as TCR beta template counts normalized to usable DNA estimated by amplifying housekeeping genes. Richness was estimated with the preseqR package, extrapolating to 400,000 templates for PBMC samples and 120,000 templates for tissue samples. Clonality was taken to be one minus Pielou's evenness. To identify tissue-enriched TCRs, differential abundance testing was run on productive amino-acid clonotypes with a minimum total count of 5 and an alpha of 0.1. The Jaccard Index and the Morisita Overlap Index were used to measure how much the repertoires overlapped between compartments. GLIPH grouped TCR beta CDR3s together with public tetramer-defined viral CDR3s, and a viral motif had to include at least three viral sequences and also show V-gene enrichment. The clones in this table, taken by TCRdb from immuneACCESS, are in-frame only. Not every clone is retained; where verified, under half of the shortfall comes from an unresolved V gene, and the cause of the rest is unknown. V and J calls and clone size are given by that table; D and trimming were obtained from the DNA. The sample table shows around 24,000 clones, and about 86% are seen once. The ten largest clones represent nearly 5% of the sample.

CDR1 GTSNPN and CDR2 SVGIG are derived from the germline V gene (reference sequence). V loses 4 bases, J loses 9 bases, and the germline ends lie 19 bases apart. From its cysteine to its phenylalanine, the CDR3 spans 14 amino acids. The read is trimmed to its CDR3 DNA, 42 bases read in frame from base 1. The paper's findings and limits, for the study overall: Of the top 100 tumor clones, a median of roughly 60 were detected in paired uninvolved adjacent lung; around 30 were also among that lung's top 100. Since the design was exploratory, TCR variables were selected using unadjusted p-values with no false-discovery rate correction. Longer overall survival was associated with higher blood T cell density, whereas shorter survival was associated with higher adjacent-lung clonality. Because multi-region tumor sequencing was not done, intratumor heterogeneity could not be ruled out. Uninvolved tumor-adjacent lung showed the highest T cell clonality, higher than tumor, which suggests more focused antigenic responses in the adjacent lung.

Sequencing used PBMCs, obtained before any cancer treatment. This clonotype originated in a man aged 40 to 70 with stage II lung adenocarcinoma. The rearranged chain carries TRBV30 and TRBJ2-1; TRBD1 is perhaps the D gene, given 5 matching bases. The sequenced DNA: TGTGCCTGGAATACAGGTTCAGTCGTTGGTGAGCAGTTCTTC. Protein translation: CAWNTGSVVGEQFF.